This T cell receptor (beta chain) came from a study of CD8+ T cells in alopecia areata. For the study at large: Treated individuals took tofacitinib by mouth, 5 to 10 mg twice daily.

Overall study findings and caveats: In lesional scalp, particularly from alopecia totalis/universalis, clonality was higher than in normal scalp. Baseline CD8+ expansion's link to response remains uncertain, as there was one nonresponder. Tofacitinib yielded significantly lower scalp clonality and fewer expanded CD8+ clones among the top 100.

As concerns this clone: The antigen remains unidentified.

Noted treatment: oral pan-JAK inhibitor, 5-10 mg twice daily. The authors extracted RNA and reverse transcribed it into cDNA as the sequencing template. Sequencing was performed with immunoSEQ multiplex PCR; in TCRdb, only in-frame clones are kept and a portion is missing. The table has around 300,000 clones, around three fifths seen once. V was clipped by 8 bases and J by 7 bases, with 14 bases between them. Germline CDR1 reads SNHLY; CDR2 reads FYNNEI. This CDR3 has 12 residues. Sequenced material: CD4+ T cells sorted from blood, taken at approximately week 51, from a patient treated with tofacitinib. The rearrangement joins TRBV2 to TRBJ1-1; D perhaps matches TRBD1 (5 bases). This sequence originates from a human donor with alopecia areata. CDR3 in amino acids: CASQEGLREAFF. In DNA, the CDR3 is TGTGCCAGCCAAGAGGGGCTTCGTGAAGCTTTCTTT.